Each of the 22 T cell receptor beta chains below was sequenced from the same sample in a study of blood T cell repertoires in COVID-19. Clones were sequenced by immunoSEQ multiplex PCR, and TCRdb holds only the in-frame ones, with some missing. The repertoire consists of about 190,000 clones, with about nine tenths occurring once and the leading ten covering 3.5% to 5%. The sample taken for sequencing was peripheral blood. The receptors derive from a woman in her twenties or thirties with acute or convalescent COVID-19.

This chain joins TRBV15 and TRBJ2-7; perhaps TRBD1 as D (5 bases). V lost 3 bases and J 0 bases, leaving 9 bases between the germline ends. CDR1 is LNHNV and CDR2 is YYDKDF in the germline V gene (reference sequence). CDR3 length equals 14 residues. In DNA form, the CDR3 reads TGTGCCACCAGCAGCAGGGATAGCTCCTACGAGCAGTACTTC. It yields the protein CATSSRDSSYEQYF.

V gene TRBV4-2 combines with J gene TRBJ2-3; 8 bases map to TRBD2. CDR1 and CDR2 (germline): LGHNA, YNFKEQ. The CDR3 loop spans 13 amino acids. With V trimmed by 8 bases and J by 3 bases, 4 bases remained unmatched. The chain's CDR3 is CASGGRRTDTQYF. The CDR3 coding sequence is TGTGCCAGCGGCGGGAGGAGGACAGATACGCAGTATTTT.

V is TRBV19 and J is TRBJ2-7; a possible D gene is TRBD1 (6 bases). Between the trimmed V and J ends, which lost 10 bases and 3 bases, there was a span of 16 bases. There are 13 residues in the CDR3. Germline assignment: CDR1 LNHDA and CDR2 SQIVND (reference sequence). The CDR3 loop reads CATRRGTNYEQYF. CDR3 coding DNA: TGTGCCACAAGGAGAGGGACAAACTACGAGCAGTACTTC.

The chain combines TRBV27 with TRBJ1-1, with D unclear. Germline CDR1 and CDR2: MNHEY and SMNVEV (reference sequence). The CDR3 contains 12 residues. V was clipped by 7 bases and J by 1 base, with 7 bases between them. CDR3 nucleotide sequence: TGTGCCAGCATAGGAGGGAACACTGAAGCTTTCTTT. This codes for CASIGGNTEAFF.

The chain joins TRBV7-9 to TRBJ1-5; D unresolved. This CDR3 has 12 amino acids. CDR1 and CDR2 from the germline V gene are SEHNR and FQNEAQ (reference sequence). The V end lost 5 bases, the J end lost 7 bases, and 9 bases lay between the germline ends. The CDR3 sequence is CASSPGRQPQHF. CDR3 DNA: TGTGCCAGCAGCCCCGGGAGGCAGCCCCAGCATTTT. Full variable domain (outside the CDR3, taken from reference TRBV7-9 and TRBJ1-5): DTGVSQNPRHKITKRGQNVTFRCDPISEHNRLYWYRQTLGQGPEFLTYFQNEAQLEKSRLLSDRFSAERPKGSFSTLEIQRTEQGDSAMYLCASSPGRQPQHFGDGTRLSIL.

This chain links TRBV4-1 with TRBJ2-1; the D gene is possibly TRBD2 (6 bases). The CDR3 is 15 amino acids. The V gene lost 1 base and the J gene lost 4 bases, with 11 bases spanning the gap. The germline gives CDR1 MGHRA, CDR2 YSYEKL. The DNA for the CDR3 is TGCGCCAGCAGCCAAGTCAGGGACTCGTACAATGAGCAGTTCTTC. Its translation: CASSQVRDSYNEQFF.

V gene TRBV28 combines with J gene TRBJ1-6; possible D gene TRBD1, 5 bases. Trimming took 5 bases from V and 0 from J, leaving 11 bases between them. The length of the CDR3 is 16 residues. CDR1 is MDHEN, CDR2 SYDVKM, per germline. CDR3 DNA sequence: TGTGCCAGCAGTCTGGGGCTACGCTCCTATAATTCACCCCTCCACTTT. Its protein is CASSLGLRSYNSPLHF.

The chain links TRBV29-1 to TRBJ1-2; perhaps TRBD1 as D (5 bases). The germline V gene has CDR1 SQVTM and CDR2 ANQGSEA. The CDR3 runs to 11 residues. V shed 3 bases and J shed 8 bases, with 10 bases lying between them. This CDR3 reads CSVDGGSGYTF. The DNA for the CDR3 is TGCAGCGTTGACGGGGGAAGCGGCTACACCTTC. Full variable domain (remainder filled in from reference TRBV29-1 and TRBJ1-2): SAVISQKPSRDICQRGTSLTIQCQVDSQVTMMFWYRQQPGQSLTLIATANQGSEATYESGFVIDKFPISRPNLTFSTLTVSNMSPEDSSIYLCSVDGGSGYTFGSGTRLTVV.

V usage is TRBV12-3 or TRBV12-4 and J usage is TRBJ1-1; D call uncertain. Trimming left V 3 bases short and J 7 bases short, with 12 bases between. The CDR3 covers 13 residues. CDR3 nucleotide sequence: TGTGCCAGCAGTTTGGAGGAGGCCGGTGAAGCTTTCTTT. Translated: CASSLEEAGEAFF.

The chain is built from TRBV10-3 and TRBJ2-5; perhaps TRBD1 as D (5 bases). Trimming took off 4 bases at V and 3 bases at J, with 9 bases between the two ends. Germline loops: CDR1 ENHRY, CDR2 SYGVKD. CDR3 size: 13 residues. For the CDR3, the DNA is TGTGCCATCAGTGCCAGGGTGGAAGAGACCCAGTACTTC. Amino acid sequence: CAISARVEETQYF.

J is TRBJ2-5 and V is TRBV12-3 or TRBV12-4; weak D call: TRBD1 (6 bases). The CDR3 covers 12 residues. Trimming removed 7 bases at V and 3 bases at J, with 9 bases between. CDR3 protein: CASMRQEETQYF. DNA for the CDR3: TGTGCCAGCATGAGACAGGAAGAGACCCAGTACTTC.

The chain joins TRBV6-6 to TRBJ1-5; 9 bases are a match to TRBD1. Trimming removed 3 bases from V and 5 bases from J; junction bases left unmatched: 5. The CDR3 totals 15 residues. Germline V gene data show CDR1 as MNHNY and CDR2 as SVGAGI (reference sequence). The DNA for the CDR3 is TGTGCCAGCAGTTATACAGGACAGGGGTATCAGCCCCAGCATTTT. Residues: CASSYTGQGYQPQHF.

J is TRBJ1-4 and V is TRBV30; TRBD1 is a possible D gene (6 bases). The CDR3 consists of 15 residues. V dropped 1 base and J dropped 7 bases, with 16 bases sitting between them. The germline gives CDR1 GTSNPN, CDR2 SVGIG (reference sequence). CDR3 DNA sequence: TGTGCCTGGAGTGCGGTTGGGACACTGGGTGAAAAACTGTTTTTT. Its protein product is CAWSAVGTLGEKLFF.

This clone showed up just a few times. The chain recombines TRBV7-8 with TRBJ1-1, with D possibly being TRBD1 (5 bases). The CDR3 is 13 residues long. Per the germline V gene, CDR1 is SGHVS and CDR2 is FQNEAQ. The V end lost 5 bases, the J end lost 1 base, and 8 bases lay between the germline ends. The CDR3 sequence: CASSIQENTEAFF. Written as DNA, the CDR3 is TGTGCCAGCAGCATACAGGAGAACACTGAAGCTTTCTTT.

The chain recombines TRBV5-4 with TRBJ1-2; TRBD1 matches 7 bases. V lost 4 bases and J lost 4; bases outside the gene matches: 7. The length of the CDR3 is 14 residues. Germline V gives CDR1 SGHNT, CDR2 YYREEE (reference sequence). This CDR3 reads CASSGRTGGYGYTF. CDR3 nucleotides: TGTGCCAGCAGCGGAAGGACAGGCGGCTATGGCTACACCTTC.

The chain links TRBV5-1 to TRBJ2-5, with D possibly TRBD2 on 6 matching bases. Trimming stripped 4 bases from V and 1 base from J, with 17 bases between. Germline V gives CDR1 SGHRS, CDR2 YFSETQ. CDR3 length equals 16 residues. The CDR3 spells CASSGSVRDFQETQYF. The CDR3 DNA reads as TGCGCCAGCAGCGGTTCTGTTAGGGACTTCCAAGAGACCCAGTACTTC.

This clone came up once. This chain joins TRBV28 and TRBJ1-2, with 8 positions matching TRBD1. CDR1 is MDHEN and CDR2 is SYDVKM in the germline V gene. There are 16 residues in the CDR3. The junction had 16 bases not matched to a gene; V was cut back by 5 bases and J by 8 bases. CDR3 bases: TGTGCCAGCAGTATTCCCCTTTTGGCAGGGGGCTACGGCTACACCTTC. It is translated as CASSIPLLAGGYGYTF.

The rearrangement links TRBV11-2 to TRBJ2-3; 7 nucleotides agree with TRBD1. Germline assignment: CDR1 SGHAT and CDR2 FQNNGV. After removal of 1 base from V and 5 bases from J, the junction contained 9 bases not matched to a gene. The length of the CDR3 is 16 residues. CDR3 in DNA: TGTGCCAGCAGCTTAGGACCCAGGGGGACGGGAGATACGCAGTATTTT. Residues: CASSLGPRGTGDTQYF.

This clone came up a few times. The chain carries TRBV10-3 and TRBJ2-1; TRBD2 aligns across 12 bases. Germline V CDR1 and CDR2: ENHRY, SYGVKD. Losses at the gene ends were 6 bases for V and 5 bases for J; bases not matched to a gene: 2. The CDR3 is 14 amino acids. The CDR3 loop reads CAIRGTSGHNEQFF. The CDR3 DNA sequence: TGTGCCATCAGGGGGACTAGCGGGCACAATGAGCAGTTCTTC.

This clone was recorded a few times. This chain uses TRBV28 with TRBJ2-3; TRBD2 agrees at 14 bases. Germline V gene sequence: CDR1 MDHEN, CDR2 SYDVKM. The CDR3 covers 17 residues. Trimming cost V 0 bases and J 6 bases; bases outside gene matches: 5. The CDR3 protein is CASSLWTSGRATDTQYF. CDR3 DNA sequence: TGTGCCAGCAGTTTATGGACTAGCGGGAGGGCCACGGATACGCAGTATTTT.

The chain has TRBV2 and TRBJ1-5, with 8 bases fitting TRBD1. Germline trimming cut 6 bases from V and 1 base from J; bases unmatched to any gene: 2. Germline V gives CDR1 SNHLY, CDR2 FYNNEI. The CDR3 is 14 amino acids. The CDR3 reads CASSGQGSNQPQHF. As DNA, the CDR3 is TGTGCCAGCAGCGGACAGGGAAGCAATCAGCCCCAGCATTTT.

The CDR3 here is CARGTGDRPYEQYF. The CDR3 DNA is TGTGCCAGAGGGACAGGGGATAGACCGTACGAGCAGTACTTC. The J gene is TRBJ2-7, the V gene TRBV28; 10 bases fit TRBD1. V shed 9 bases, J shed 4 bases, and the junction held 9 bases outside the gene matches. CDR1 is MDHEN and CDR2 is SYDVKM in the germline V gene. The CDR3 runs to 14 residues.